The present TCR beta chain was sequenced within a study of T-cell reconstitution after alpha-beta-depleted transplantation in children (dated by TCRdb to 2016 to 2017). Looking at the study overall: Using TCR repertoire profiling, the study quantitatively followed how T-cell immune reconstitution unfolded in children after TCRalphabeta/CD19-depleted allogeneic hematopoietic cell transplantation.

Libraries were constructed by PCR. These reads were obtained on an Illumina HiSeq 2500. TCR libraries were prepared with molecular barcoding, using unique molecular identifiers to normalize TCRbeta repertoire quantification. TCRdb's own reprocessing of the public reads used fastp at Q25 and MiXCR and kept productive beta chains. Under each unique CDR3 protein, matching rows form one entry showing the most common genes and DNA. This sample lists approximately 18,000 distinct CDR3 sequences; over 5% were detected once. The biggest ten clones account for 6% to 8.5% of the sample. The sample's treatment or condition label, decoded: allogeneic hematopoietic cell transplantation with graft depleted of TCRalphabeta T cells and CD19 B cells. Transplant recipients were children who received TCRalphabeta/CD19-depleted allogeneic hematopoietic cell grafts. This clonotype was seen ten or more times. Its antigen has not been determined. The input lacks base qualities; no much larger clone sits a single base away.

The CDR3 holds 14 amino acids from the cysteine to the phenylalanine. Of the read, only the CDR3 DNA is kept; its 42 bases are in frame from base 1. V is pruned by 7 bases and J by 1 base, leaving 4 bases of the junction without a gene match. The germline V gene specifies KGHDR as CDR1 and SFDVKD as CDR2. What the authors observed across the whole study: The high TCRbeta diversity at day 60 in some patients was ascribed to recipient T cells and intrathymic progenitors that had survived conditioning. Apparently early alphabetaT-cell count recovery about two months after transplant reportedly relied on only several hundred rapidly expanded clones derived from non-depleted graft cells. The frequencies of hyperexpanded clones fell over the following months, and after one year, T-cell counts and TCRbeta diversity were mostly attributed to newly produced T cells.

This receptor chain uses TRBV24-1 and TRBJ2-5; TRBD2 agrees with 8 junctional bases. The TCR was taken from a boy between 10 and 17 years old with acute lymphoblastic leukemia, due to receive a stem cell transplant. The sequenced sample was PBMCs, obtained before TCRalphabeta/CD19-depleted stem cell transplant. The CDR3 region reads CATSRSGIQETQYF. At the DNA level, the sequence is TGTGCCACCAGCCGTAGCGGGATCCAAGAGACCCAGTACTTC.